This TCR beta chain appears in the sequencing data of a study of blood T cell repertoires in COVID-19. Study-wide background: There were acute and convalescent COVID-19 samples, and they came from the United States, Italy and Spain.

This clone rates as large. Repertoires were generated with immunoSEQ multiplex PCR, while TCRdb's copy carries only in-frame clones and drops some. This sample has about 43,000 clones; about 83% occur once, and the top ten carry under 8.5%. The clonotype originates from a man aged 80 or over in a cohort sampled during active COVID-19. The sequencing sample was made of peripheral blood.

The CDR3 nucleotides read TGTGCCAGCAGCAAGACTAGCGGGGGGAGGGAGACCCAGTACTTC. Protein product: CASSKTSGGRETQYF. This chain links TRBV7-2 with TRBJ2-5; 13 bases are shared with TRBD2. V was clipped by 5 bases and J by 5 bases; unmatched bases: 5. CDR1 SGHTA and CDR2 FQGNSA come from the germline V gene. CDR3 size: 15 residues.